This TCR beta chain appears in the sequencing data of a study of early T cells in non-severe SARS-CoV-2 infection. As for the study in general: Sequenced bulk RNA came from whole blood that was unsorted, and chains were unpaired.

Germline CDR1 SGHRS, CDR2 YFSETQ. Trimming removed 4 bases from V and 10 bases from J, with 9 bases in between. CDR3 length equals 11 residues. Attachment of unique molecular identifiers was made to individual cDNA molecules. TCRdb passed the 5' RACE reads through MiXCR, listing each CDR3 protein once. Of about 80,000 distinct CDR3 sequences detected, 12% appear once; the ten largest clones hold 2.6%. The gene calls are TRBV5-1 and TRBJ2-1; D is ambiguous. Sequenced input: whole blood. The clonotype comes from an adult who was a healthcare worker with PCR-confirmed SARS-CoV-2 infection or an uninfected control (not recorded which). The CDR3 nucleotides read TGCGCCAGCAGCGATCTCGGGGAGCAGTTCTTC. This translates into CASSDLGEQFF.